The present entry profiles one TCR beta chain with its context. A read error may produce the germline difference seen at one junction end. The length of the CDR3 is 17 residues. CDR1 is LGHDT and CDR2 is YNNKEL in the germline V gene (reference sequence). This sample stems from a study of T-cell reconstitution after alpha-beta-depleted transplantation in children. TCRbeta library construction was performed incorporating unique molecular identifiers. TCRdb passed the PCR reads through MiXCR, listing each CDR3 protein once. The data show some 500,000 distinct CDR3 sequences, with around 16% seen just once and approximately 3% held by the top ten.

The chain has TRBV3-1 and TRBJ2-7; 10 positions match TRBD2. Sequences were derived from PBMCs from the stem cell graft donor, sampled from the stem cell graft. The clonotype was recovered from a human donor who donated a stem cell graft to a child with acute lymphoblastic leukemia. CDR3 bases: TGTGCCACCAGCCAAATTCACGCTAGCGGGAGCTCCTACGAGCAGTACTTC. Translation: CATSQIHASGSSYEQYF.